This T cell receptor beta chain came from a study of T-cell reconstitution after alpha-beta-depleted transplantation in children. Unique molecular identifiers tagged the TCRbeta library. TCRdb independently ran MiXCR on the PCR reads; one entry per CDR3 protein. The table lists a few hundred thousand distinct CDR3 sequences, 20% to 30% of them singletons, with around 4.8% in the top ten. Germline CDR1 and CDR2: SNHLY and FYNNEI. Trimming removed 0 bases at V and 6 bases at J, with 7 bases between. This CDR3 is built from 13 residues. This receptor was obtained from a female patient between 2 and 15 years old who had a stem cell transplant for congenital amegakaryocytic thrombocytopenia, so the T cells may come from the graft donor. The genes are TRBV2 and TRBJ2-3; unclear D gene. The sample here was PBMCs, mostly from graft donor cells, taken 360 days after TCRalphabeta/CD19-depleted stem cell transplant. For the CDR3, the DNA is TGTGCCAGCAGTGAAGCGCAGGTGGATACGCAGTATTTT. This gives the protein CASSEAQVDTQYF.